Each of the 23 T cell receptor beta chains below was sequenced from the same sample in a study of T cell clonality in common variable immunodeficiency. Findings and caveats of the study: Common variable immunodeficiency TCR beta sequences reportedly had fewer deletions and N-nucleotide insertions.

The protocol was immunoSEQ multiplex PCR, while the TCRdb copy is restricted to in-frame clones and leaves out a portion. Listed here are around 20,000 clones without any singletons, the top ten holding around 2%. The antigens of these receptors remain unknown. Sequences were obtained from peripheral blood mononuclear cells. These receptors all stem from a human donor with common variable immunodeficiency.

This clone was observed at least ten times. The read ends 3 residues early relative to the CDR3; the germline J gene fills the gap. This specimen includes other DNA sequences encoding the same CDR3. J is TRBJ2-5 and V is TRBV20-1, with TRBD2 matching 10 bases. V was pared by 5 bases and J by 3 bases, with 3 bases of the junction left unmatched. CDR1 DFQATT and CDR2 SNEGSKA come from the germline V gene (reference sequence). The CDR3 spans 13 residues. CDR3 amino acids: CSAVAGGKETQYF. CDR3 DNA (partial): TGCAGTGCTGTAGCGGGAGGAAAAGAGACC.

This clone was counted ten times or more. The covered CDR3 bases are TGTGCCAGTATACCCTCCGGAAGCGGGGGGTACAATGAG. Translating gives CASIPSGSGGYNE. In full, the CDR3 is CASIPSGSGGYNEQFF. J is TRBJ2-1 and V is TRBV19, with TRBD2 matching 9 bases. The missing CDR3 end, 3 residues past where the read stops, is filled in from the germline J gene. The V gene's germline CDR1 is LNHDA and CDR2 SQIVND (reference sequence). The CDR3 runs to 16 residues. With 7 bases clipped from V and 4 bases from J, the junction kept 11 bases outside the gene matches.

This clone was counted many times. The CDR3 end falls 3 residues outside the read, so it is completed with the germline J gene. V is TRBV7-6 and J is TRBJ1-1; D is unresolved. Per the germline V gene, CDR1 is SGHVS and CDR2 is FNYEAQ. V was trimmed by 5 bases and J by 4 bases, leaving 17 bases between them. This CDR3 is built from 15 residues. The sequenced CDR3 bases are TGTGCCAGCAGCCAGACTCCGGGGAGCGTCACTGAA. As protein: CASSQTPGSVTE. The complete CDR3 protein is CASSQTPGSVTEAFF. Filled out from reference TRBV7-6 and TRBJ1-1, the complete variable domain reads GAGVSQSPRYKVTKRGQDVALRCDPISGHVSLYWYRQALGQGPEFLTYFNYEAQQDKSGLPNDRFSAERPEGSISTLTIQRTEQRDSAMYRCASSQTPGSVTEAFFGQGTRLTVV.

This clone was picked up many times. A read error may account for a junction end that differs from germline. The read comes to an end 3 residues before the CDR3 does, leaving the germline J gene to fill in the end. V is TRBV7-3 and J is TRBJ2-1; a possible D gene is TRBD2 (6 bases). CDR3 size: 16 residues. Germline CDR1 is SGHTA and CDR2 is FQGTGA. Here the CDR3 reads CASGLSGESSYNEQFF. The covered CDR3 bases are TGTGCCAGCGGCTTATCGGGGGAAAGCTCCTACAATGAG.

This clone showed up many times. The observed sequence ends 3 residues before the CDR3 terminus, with the missing tail filled in from the germline J gene. J is TRBJ2-5 and V is TRBV7-9, with D uncertain. Germline-derived CDR1 and CDR2 are SEHNR and FQNEAQ (reference sequence). The CDR3 consists of 12 residues. V was pared by 1 base and J by 5 bases, with 5 bases between. The part of the CDR3 DNA that was read is TGTGCCAGCAGCTTAGAGGTTGAGACC. Encoded protein: CASSLEVET. The full CDR3 protein reads CASSLEVETQYF.

This clone was seen ten or more times. The sequenced fragment ends 3 residues before the CDR3 boundary, so the rest is inferred from the germline J gene. The genes are TRBV4-1 and TRBJ1-6, with D hard to call. The CDR3 totals 15 residues. Germline CDR1 reads MGHRA; CDR2 reads YSYEKL. V lost 0 bases, J lost 5 bases, and 8 bases lay in between. CDR3 in amino acids: CASSQDWRDNSPLHF. Partial CDR3 DNA: TGCGCCAGCAGCCAAGATTGGCGGGATAATTCACCC.

This clone showed up many times. The read ends 3 residues before the CDR3 terminus; that terminus is restored from the germline J gene. The chain links TRBV7-8 to TRBJ1-5; D might be TRBD1 (6 bases). Trimming left V 4 bases short and J 0 bases short, with 13 bases between. Germline CDR1 is SGHVS and CDR2 is FQNEAQ. This CDR3 contains 16 residues. CDR3 in amino acids: CASSYRDNHSNQPQHF. The sequenced part of the CDR3 DNA is TGTGCCAGCAGCTACCGGGACAACCATAGCAATCAGCCC.

Ten or more counts support this clone. Read coverage stops 3 residues before the CDR3 terminus; the germline J gene supplies the remainder. This chain uses TRBV7-8 with TRBJ1-2, with D possibly TRBD1 on 6 matching bases. Germline-derived CDR1 and CDR2 are SGHVS and FQNEAQ. V lost 5 bases, J lost 5 bases, and 9 bases lay in between. CDR3 size: 12 residues. CDR3 sequence: CASSPGQYGYTF. CDR3 bases read: TGTGCCAGCAGCCCTGGACAGTATGGC.

This clone was observed at least ten times. The read ends 3 residues early relative to the CDR3; the germline J gene fills the gap. The rearrangement joins TRBV6-4 to TRBJ2-3, with 8 bases fitting TRBD2. V dropped 0 bases and J dropped 2; count of bases not matched to a gene: 7. The CDR3 length is 17 residues. CDR1 is MRHNA, CDR2 SNTAGT, per germline. The CDR3 here is CASSDSSDGGATDTQYF. Incomplete CDR3 DNA: TGTGCCAGCAGTGACTCGAGCGACGGGGGGGCCACAGATACG.

In its sample, this clone was seen many times. Read coverage stops 3 residues before the CDR3 terminus; the germline J gene supplies the remainder. The rearrangement links TRBV6-2 or TRBV6-3 to TRBJ2-1; weak D call: TRBD2 (6 bases). The germline V gene has CDR1 MNHEY and CDR2 SVGEGT. This CDR3 region has 15 residues. Trimming pared 7 bases from V and 4 bases from J, leaving 17 bases between. The CDR3 is CASTEHGTSYNEQFF. The covered CDR3 bases are TGTGCCAGCACTGAACACGGGACTTCTTACAATGAG.

This clone came up many times. The CDR3 goes on 3 residues after the read ends, and that part is filled in from the germline J gene. V is TRBV20-1 and J is TRBJ2-4, with 16 positions matching TRBD2. The CDR3 is 16 residues long. From germline, CDR1 is DFQATT and CDR2 SNEGSKA (reference sequence). CDR3 bases read: TGCAGTGCCCAGTCCGGGACTAGCGGGGGGGCTTGGATT. Translation: CSAQSGTSGGAWI. The complete CDR3 sequence is CSAQSGTSGGAWIQYF.

This clone is classed as medium-sized. Sequencing ends 3 residues short of the CDR3 end; the germline J gene provides the rest. The genes are TRBV29-1 and TRBJ2-3, with a possible D match to TRBD1 (6 bases). The CDR3 sequence is 14 residues long. The germline CDR1 and CDR2 sequences are SQVTM and ANQGSEA. The V and J ends lost 1 base and 5 bases respectively, with 13 bases between them. Partial CDR3 DNA: TGCAGCGTTGAAGGTCTGGGGGCCGTAGATACG. This sequence encodes CSVEGLGAVDT. The full CDR3 reads CSVEGLGAVDTQYF.

This clone was seen at least ten times. The read halts 3 residues ahead of the CDR3 end, with the missing end drawn from the germline J gene. The chain recombines TRBV28 with TRBJ1-1; D unclear. Germline V gene sequence: CDR1 MDHEN, CDR2 SYDVKM. Trimming stripped 3 bases from V and 1 base from J, with 9 bases between. The CDR3 runs to 14 residues. The CDR3 is CASSFPRRNTEAFF. The CDR3 bases that were read are TGTGCCAGCAGTTTTCCGCGGCGGAACACTGAA.

In its sample, this clone was seen many times. Sequencing ends 3 residues short of the CDR3 end; the germline J gene provides the rest. The chain joins TRBV29-1 to TRBJ2-7; TRBD2 aligns across 11 bases. The trim removed 4 bases at V and 1 base at J, leaving 3 bases unmatched. In germline, CDR1 is SQVTM, CDR2 ANQGSEA. The CDR3 runs 14 residues. This CDR3 is CSVVLAGGSYEQYF. The sequenced part of the CDR3 DNA is TGCAGCGTTGTTCTAGCGGGGGGTTCCTACGAG.

The sample holds many counts of this clone. Read data end 3 residues before the CDR3 end; the end is taken from the germline J gene. The J gene is TRBJ2-7, the V gene TRBV7-2; 7 nucleotides match TRBD2. Germline trimming cut 2 bases from V and 4 bases from J; bases unmatched to any gene: 2. The CDR3 contains 13 residues. Germline V gene data show CDR1 as SGHTA and CDR2 as FQGNSA. Incomplete CDR3 DNA: TGTGCCAGCAGCTTATTGGGGGGGTACGAG. Its translation: CASSLLGGYE. From start to end, the CDR3 is CASSLLGGYEQYF.

This clone was picked up many times. The CDR3 end falls 3 residues outside the read, so it is completed with the germline J gene. The sample has other DNA sequences that encode this CDR3 too. The rearrangement uses TRBV2 and TRBJ2-1, with a weak D call TRBD1 (6 bases). The V end lost 6 bases, the J end lost 6 bases, and 21 bases lay between the germline ends. This CDR3 has 16 residues. The germline gives CDR1 SNHLY, CDR2 FYNNEI. CDR3 DNA, as far as it was read: TGTGCCAGCAGCGCCCCCGACAGGCGGCCCGGCAATGAG. Translation: CASSAPDRRPGNE. In full, the CDR3 reads CASSAPDRRPGNEQFF.

This clone has ten or more counts. The CDR3 goes on 3 residues after the read ends, and that part is filled in from the germline J gene. This sequence joins TRBV4-1 and TRBJ2-7; no reliable D call. The CDR3 is 14 amino acids. Deletions cut 0 bases from V and 2 bases from J, with 8 bases between. CDR1 and CDR2 (germline): MGHRA, YSYEKL. CDR3 bases read: TGCGCCAGCAGCCAAGATCCGCGGCCCTACGAG. Its translation: CASSQDPRPYE. The full CDR3 protein is CASSQDPRPYEQYF.

This clone was detected many times. The sequenced CDR3 bases are TGCAGTGCTTCAGGACAGACTTATAATTCACCC. Encoded protein: CSASGQTYNSP. The whole CDR3 region reads CSASGQTYNSPLHF. This sequence joins TRBV20-1 and TRBJ1-6, with D perhaps matching TRBD1 (6 bases). The read ends 3 residues early relative to the CDR3; the germline J gene fills the gap. There are 14 residues in the CDR3. Between the trimmed V and J ends, which lost 5 bases and 4 bases, there was a span of 12 bases. CDR1 and CDR2 from the germline V gene are DFQATT and SNEGSKA (reference sequence).

There are many counts of this clone. The CDR3 end is not reached by the read, which stops 3 residues before it; the germline J gene fills it in. V is TRBV5-1 and J is TRBJ2-7, with D tentatively TRBD2 (6 bases). There are 13 residues in the CDR3. Trimming removed 7 bases at V and 2 bases at J, with 13 bases between. Looked up from germline, CDR1 is SGHRS and CDR2 is YFSETQ. CDR3 DNA, as far as it was read: TGCGCCAGCGCGGAGGGGCTTACCTACGAG. Its protein product is CASAEGLTYE. The whole CDR3 is CASAEGLTYEQYF.

This clone was observed at least ten times. The observed sequence ends 3 residues before the CDR3 terminus, with the missing tail filled in from the germline J gene. The rearrangement links TRBV7-9 to TRBJ2-3; no firm D call. The germline CDR1 and CDR2 sequences are SEHNR and FQNEAQ (reference sequence). The CDR3 runs to 15 residues. V lost 5 bases and J 1 base, leaving 13 bases between the germline ends. CDR3 sequence: CASSLSVSGTDTQYF. Incomplete CDR3 DNA: TGTGCCAGCAGCCTCTCCGTGAGCGGCACAGATACG. Complete variable domain (other parts from reference TRBV7-9 and TRBJ2-3): DTGVSQNPRHKITKRGQNVTFRCDPISEHNRLYWYRQTLGQGPEFLTYFQNEAQLEKSRLLSDRFSAERPKGSFSTLEIQRTEQGDSAMYLCASSLSVSGTDTQYFGPGTRLTVL.

The sample holds many counts of this clone. The read ends 3 residues before the CDR3 terminus; that terminus is restored from the germline J gene. The chain uses TRBV14 and TRBJ2-1; TRBD2 aligns across 10 bases. CDR3 length: 16 residues. Germline trimming cut 3 bases from V and 8 bases from J; bases unmatched to any gene: 10. Germline-derived CDR1 and CDR2 are SGHDN and FVKESK. CDR3 loop: CASSHLFSGGSHEQFF. The covered CDR3 bases are TGTGCCAGCAGCCACCTTTTTAGCGGGGGGAGTCATGAG.

At least ten counts were recorded for this clone. The CDR3 end lies 3 residues beyond the end of the read and is filled in from the germline J gene. The chain combines TRBV20-1 with TRBJ2-3; D is uncertain. The V gene's germline CDR1 is DFQATT and CDR2 SNEGSKA (reference sequence). This CDR3 is 16 amino acids long. V lost 1 base to trimming and J lost 0 bases, with 14 bases between them. The CDR3 sequence: CSARALLALSTDTQYF. The sequenced part of the CDR3 DNA is TGCAGTGCTAGAGCACTTCTCGCGCTCAGCACAGATACG.

This clone was recorded many times. The observed sequence ends 3 residues before the CDR3 terminus, with the missing tail filled in from the germline J gene. The chain uses TRBV6-1 and TRBJ2-2, with D possibly matching TRBD2 (6 bases). This CDR3 is 13 amino acids long. CDR1 and CDR2 from the germline V gene are MNHNS and SASEGT. V lost 3 bases, J lost 7 bases, and 9 bases lay in between. Incomplete CDR3 DNA: TGTGCCAGCAGTGACAGGGAGGACGGGGAG. Translated: CASSDREDGE. The CDR3 as a whole reads CASSDREDGELFF.